The 30 T cell receptor beta chains below come from one sample, sequenced in a study of identical twins. TCRdb reprocessed the 5' RACE reads via MiXCR and lists one record per CDR3 protein. The table shows some 500,000 distinct CDR3 sequences, with under 25% occurring only once. This same sample was also part of a study on T cells expressing NK-cell markers.

The sample taken for sequencing was CD4+ T cells sorted from blood. These receptors originate from a woman aged 18-29 years in good health.

The CDR3 DNA follows: TGTGCCTGGAGTGCGAACAGGGGAAACTATGGCTACACCTTC. It yields the protein CAWSANRGNYGYTF. The chain has TRBV30 and TRBJ1-2; TRBD1 matches at 7 bases. CDR3 size: 14 residues. V trimming: 1 base; J trimming: 2 bases; junction bases outside the gene matches: 4. The germline V gene has CDR1 GTSNPN and CDR2 SVGIG (reference sequence).

The V gene is TRBV29-1, the J gene TRBJ1-2; TRBD1 agrees at 7 bases. CDR1 is SQVTM, CDR2 ANQGSEA, per germline. V trimming: 1 base; J trimming: 4 bases; junction bases outside the gene matches: 3. The CDR3 sequence is 13 residues long. CDR3 region: CSVEGAGGYGYTF. CDR3 bases: TGCAGCGTTGAAGGGGCAGGGGGCTATGGCTACACCTTC.

The chain couples TRBV15 to TRBJ2-2; 7 positions match TRBD1. The CDR3 loop spans 17 amino acids. The J segment lost 1 base and the V segment lost 1 base, leaving 6 bases of the junction unmatched. The V gene's germline CDR1 is LNHNV and CDR2 YYDKDF (reference sequence). The CDR3 DNA reads as TGTGCCACCAGCAGAGGGCAGGGGACAGTGAACACCGGGGAGCTGTTTTTT. Amino acid sequence: CATSRGQGTVNTGELFF. Using reference TRBV15 and TRBJ2-2 for the parts outside the CDR3, the full variable domain is DAMVIQNPRYQVTQFGKPVTLSCSQTLNHNVMYWYQQKSSQAPKLLFHYYDKDFNNEADTPDNFQSRRPNTSFCFLDIRSPGLGDTAMYLCATSRGQGTVNTGELFFGEGSRLTVL.

This clonotype was recorded a few times. The chain links TRBV12-3 or TRBV12-4 to TRBJ2-1; possible D gene TRBD2, 6 bases. Trimming left V 5 bases short and J 8 bases short, with 13 bases between. The CDR3 has 13 residues. The CDR3: CASSPRLVDEQFF. CDR3 nucleotide sequence: TGTGCCAGCAGTCCCCGACTAGTCGATGAGCAGTTCTTC.

The genes are TRBV5-1 and TRBJ2-1, with TRBD2 matching over 12 bases. This CDR3 has 16 amino acids. Germline V gene data show CDR1 as SGHRS and CDR2 as YFSETQ. The trim removed 2 bases at V and 7 bases at J, leaving 7 bases unmatched. The CDR3 loop is CASSFASGTSGNEQFF. In DNA, the CDR3 is TGCGCCAGCAGCTTCGCCTCAGGGACTAGCGGGAATGAGCAGTTCTTC.

The table lists this clonotype with a few counts. This chain uses TRBV9 with TRBJ2-1; the D gene is possibly TRBD2 (5 bases). The CDR3 has 15 amino acids. Per germline, CDR1 SGDLS and CDR2 YYNGEE. V was shortened by 4 bases and J by 4 bases, with 15 bases between the two germline ends. The DNA for the CDR3 is TGTGCCAGCAGCTCCGAGGGCAGCCCTTACAATGAGCAGTTCTTC. Translating it yields CASSSEGSPYNEQFF.

The CDR3 is CASSQDAGDGYTF. In DNA, the CDR3 is TGTGCCAGCAGCCAAGATGCAGGGGATGGCTACACCTTC. The chain recombines TRBV3-1 with TRBJ1-2; TRBD1 is a possible D gene (6 bases). The CDR3 is 13 residues long. Germline values: CDR1 LGHDT, CDR2 YNNKEL (reference sequence). The germline V and J ends were trimmed by 0 bases and 6 bases, with 8 bases remaining between them.

This clonotype was observed a handful of times. This CDR3 is missing its conserved last phenylalanine or tryptophan, likely due to a read error. The DNA is omitted, as the CDR3 cannot be located on it reliably, and the CDR3 follows TCRdb's listing. The CDR3 region is CASSPGTSGSARL. The rearrangement joins TRBV18 to TRBJ2-7; the table names TRBD2, a call not compared with the DNA. CDR1 and CDR2 (germline): KGHSH, LQKENI. The CDR3 comprises 13 residues, both ends counted.

The J gene is TRBJ2-1, the V gene TRBV20-1; D gene uncertain. This CDR3 spans 14 amino acids. Germline V gives CDR1 DFQATT, CDR2 SNEGSKA (reference sequence). The germline V and J ends were trimmed by 6 bases and 0 bases, with 12 bases remaining between them. The CDR3 region is CSARPVHSYNEQFF. The CDR3 nucleotides read TGCAGTGCCAGGCCAGTGCACTCCTACAATGAGCAGTTCTTC.

The rearrangement links TRBV7-9 to TRBJ2-4, with 8 positions matching TRBD1. The junction had 4 bases not matched to a gene; V was cut back by 5 bases and J by 7 bases. Germline CDR1 reads SEHNR; CDR2 reads FQNEAQ (reference sequence). The CDR3 runs to 13 residues. The CDR3 DNA reads TGTGCCAGCAGCCGACGGGACAGGAACATTCAGTACTTC. Residues: CASSRRDRNIQYF.

The V gene is TRBV5-1, the J gene TRBJ2-1, with 7 nucleotides matching TRBD2. Germline V CDR1 and CDR2: SGHRS, YFSETQ. This CDR3 spans 14 amino acids. J gave up 5 bases and V 0 bases, and 2 bases lay outside the gene matches. The DNA for the CDR3 is TGCGCCAGCAGCTTGGGGACTAGTCACAATGAGCAGTTCTTC. It is translated as CASSLGTSHNEQFF.

The chain joins TRBV12-3 or TRBV12-4 to TRBJ2-5; TRBD2 matches at 9 bases. The CDR3 loop spans 16 amino acids. V shed 5 bases and J 4 bases; nucleotides not matched to a gene: 11. The CDR3 region has the DNA TGTGCCAGCAGTCCCCATCCGGGACTAGCTGTAGAGACCCAGTACTTC. Translated: CASSPHPGLAVETQYF.

In its sample, this clonotype was seen many times. V and J are TRBV29-1 and TRBJ2-1, with a weak D call TRBD1 (5 bases). V was trimmed by 7 bases and J by 10 bases, leaving 20 bases between them. Germline CDR1 SQVTM, CDR2 ANQGSEA. The CDR3 covers 13 residues. CDR3 amino acids: CSGGAPPQFEQFF. The CDR3 DNA follows: TGCAGCGGTGGGGCTCCCCCACAATTCGAGCAGTTCTTC.

This clonotype showed up just a few times. The chain couples TRBV9 to TRBJ2-7; D unclear. Germline CDR1 is SGDLS and CDR2 is YYNGEE. The germline V and J ends were trimmed by 4 bases and 3 bases, with 17 bases remaining between them. The CDR3 is made up of 15 amino acids. CDR3 bases: TGTGCCAGCAGCCAAGGTTCAACACCCTTCTACGAGCAGTACTTC. It translates to CASSQGSTPFYEQYF.

The chain is built from TRBV7-9 and TRBJ1-6; D might be TRBD1 (5 bases). The CDR3 length is 15 residues. V was clipped by 8 bases and J by 3 bases, with 14 bases between them. The germline CDR1 and CDR2 sequences are SEHNR and FQNEAQ (reference sequence). CDR3 in DNA: TGTGCCAGCTTCTACGCAGGGAGCTATAATTCACCCCTCCACTTT. It encodes CASFYAGSYNSPLHF.

There are a few counts of this clonotype. The chain has TRBV5-1 and TRBJ2-2, with TRBD2 matching 8 bases. Germline V CDR1 and CDR2: SGHRS, YFSETQ. Trimming cost V 3 bases and J 5 bases; bases outside gene matches: 18. CDR3 length: 19 amino acids. CDR3 sequence reads: CASSSPQIGSGIATGELFF. The CDR3 DNA is TGCGCCAGCAGCTCCCCCCAGATCGGTAGCGGGATAGCGACCGGGGAGCTGTTTTTT.

The V call is TRBV5-4, the J call TRBJ1-1; a weak D match, TRBD1 (5 bases). Germline CDR1 and CDR2: SGHNT and YYREEE (reference sequence). The germline V and J ends were trimmed by 5 bases and 3 bases, with 20 bases remaining between them. This CDR3 contains 16 residues. The CDR3 reads CASSGPLWLTDTEAFF. CDR3 nucleotide sequence: TGTGCCAGCAGTGGTCCCCTGTGGCTGACAGACACTGAAGCTTTCTTT.

The chain joins TRBV21-1 to TRBJ1-5; the listed D gene, TRBD1, was not tested against the DNA. TRBV21-1 is flagged as a pseudogene. This CDR3 spans 18 amino acids. The CDR3 DNA is TGTGCCAGCAGCAAATTGGGCGGGGCAGACCATAGCAATCAGCCCCAGCATTTT. It specifies CASSKLGGADHSNQPQHF.

This clonotype has a count of ten or more. The genes are TRBV12-3 or TRBV12-4 and TRBJ2-1, with a tentative D call TRBD2 (6 bases). Trimming stripped 3 bases from V and 8 bases from J, with 14 bases between. The CDR3 has 14 residues. The CDR3 loop reads CASSFIGSSHEQFF. For the CDR3, the DNA is TGTGCCAGCAGTTTCATCGGGAGTTCCCATGAGCAGTTCTTC.

The chain employs TRBV30 and TRBJ2-3; D tentatively fits TRBD1 or TRBD2 (5 bases each). The V end lost 0 bases, the J end lost 5 bases, and 6 bases lay between the germline ends. The CDR3 spans 12 residues. Germline V gene lookup returns CDR1 GTSNPN and CDR2 SVGIG (reference sequence). The CDR3 is CAWSVGEDTQYF. DNA of the CDR3: TGTGCCTGGAGTGTGGGGGAAGATACGCAGTATTTT.

This clonotype was seen at least ten times. The chain links TRBV15 to TRBJ2-7; the match to TRBD1 covers 9 bases. Germline V CDR1 and CDR2: LNHNV, YYDKDF (reference sequence). The CDR3 runs to 16 residues. The J segment lost 3 bases and the V segment lost 2 bases, leaving 8 bases of the junction unmatched. The CDR3 is CATSRSPPGQGYEQYF. The CDR3 region has the DNA TGTGCCACCAGCAGATCTCCCCCGGGACAGGGCTACGAGCAGTACTTC.

With respect to this clonotype: A much larger clone lies a single base off, so this may be a read error. The rearrangement links TRBV20-1 to TRBJ2-3, with 7 bases that match TRBD1. Germline CDR1 reads DFQATT; CDR2 reads SNEGSKA (reference sequence). V dropped 7 bases and J dropped 1; count of bases not matched to a gene: 2. The CDR3 has 12 amino acids. The CDR3 coding sequence is TGCAGTGGTGGGACAGGCACAGATACGCAGTATTTT. This translates into CSGGTGTDTQYF.

Written as DNA, the CDR3 is TGTGCCAGCAGCTTGGGCCCTTCAGGGGTTCAGCCCCAGCATTTT. This codes for CASSLGPSGVQPQHF. V gene TRBV5-8 combines with J gene TRBJ1-5, with D perhaps TRBD1 (6 bases). Germline V lookup: CDR1 SGHTS, CDR2 YDEGEE. V lost 0 bases, J lost 6 bases, and 13 bases lay in between. The CDR3 runs to 15 residues.

This clonotype appeared a few times. The chain uses TRBV6-1 and TRBJ1-2, with a tentative D call TRBD1 (6 bases). This CDR3 spans 14 amino acids. CDR1 is MNHNS and CDR2 is SASEGT in the germline V gene. Between the trimmed V and J ends, which lost 6 bases and 7 bases, there was a span of 18 bases. This CDR3 reads CASRRQVQGGGYTF. CDR3 coding DNA: TGTGCCAGCAGAAGACAGGTCCAAGGGGGTGGCTACACCTTC.

This clonotype came up a few times. This chain connects TRBV6-1 to TRBJ1-3; 8 bases map to TRBD1. The CDR3 loop spans 15 amino acids. Germline assignment: CDR1 MNHNS and CDR2 SASEGT. Trimming at V came to 6 bases and at J to 0 bases, leaving 4 bases not matched to a gene. CDR3 amino acids: CASSRTGHSGNTIYF. In DNA form, the CDR3 reads TGTGCCAGCAGCAGGACAGGGCACTCTGGAAACACCATATATTTT.

This clonotype occurred a few times. The CDR3 spells CASSPLQREGYKNIQYF. As DNA, the CDR3 is TGTGCCAGCTCACCGCTCCAGCGGGAGGGATACAAAAACATTCAGTACTTC. This chain uses TRBV18 with TRBJ2-4; the match to TRBD2 covers 10 bases. CDR3 length equals 17 residues. V dropped 3 bases and J dropped 3; count of bases not matched to a gene: 8. Germline CDR1 reads KGHSH; CDR2 reads LQKENI.

The chain links TRBV6-5 to TRBJ1-1, with D maybe TRBD1 (5 bases). Trimming stripped 2 bases from V and 2 bases from J, with 9 bases between. This CDR3 has 14 residues. Looked up from germline, CDR1 is MNHEY and CDR2 is SVGAGI. The CDR3 DNA reads TGTGCCAGCAGTTACCAGGGCGCCAACACTGAAGCTTTCTTT. Its translation: CASSYQGANTEAFF.

This chain joins TRBV19 and TRBJ2-3; 8 nucleotides line up with TRBD1. CDR3 length equals 14 residues. After removal of 3 bases from V and 3 bases from J, the junction contained 2 bases not matched to a gene. From germline, CDR1 is LNHDA and CDR2 SQIVND (reference sequence). CDR3 residues: CASSIRTGTDTQYF. The CDR3 coding sequence is TGTGCCAGTAGTATCCGGACAGGGACAGATACGCAGTATTTT.

This clonotype has more than one count but fewer than ten. The rearrangement joins TRBV7-8 to TRBJ2-7; unclear D gene. The CDR3 is 16 amino acids. V was shortened by 5 bases and J by 4 bases, with 21 bases between the two germline ends. Germline CDR1 is SGHVS and CDR2 is FQNEAQ. The DNA for the CDR3 is TGTGCCAGCAGCCCCAATCCTGGACGGAGAAAGTACGAGCAGTACTTC. Its translation: CASSPNPGRRKYEQYF.

The table lists this clonotype with a few counts. The V gene is TRBV5-1, the J gene TRBJ2-1; D call uncertain. From germline, CDR1 is SGHRS and CDR2 YFSETQ. The CDR3 is 14 residues long. Trimming removed 0 bases at V and 5 bases at J, with 9 bases between. The CDR3 DNA reads TGCGCCAGCAGCTTGGCCTCAAAACACAATGAGCAGTTCTTC. Translated: CASSLASKHNEQFF. Variable domain in full (rest from reference TRBV5-1 and TRBJ2-1): KAGVTQTPRYLIKTRGQQVTLSCSPISGHRSVSWYQQTPGQGLQFLFEYFSETQRNKGNFPGRFSGRQFSNSRSEMNVSTLELGDSALYLCASSLASKHNEQFFGPGTRLTVL.